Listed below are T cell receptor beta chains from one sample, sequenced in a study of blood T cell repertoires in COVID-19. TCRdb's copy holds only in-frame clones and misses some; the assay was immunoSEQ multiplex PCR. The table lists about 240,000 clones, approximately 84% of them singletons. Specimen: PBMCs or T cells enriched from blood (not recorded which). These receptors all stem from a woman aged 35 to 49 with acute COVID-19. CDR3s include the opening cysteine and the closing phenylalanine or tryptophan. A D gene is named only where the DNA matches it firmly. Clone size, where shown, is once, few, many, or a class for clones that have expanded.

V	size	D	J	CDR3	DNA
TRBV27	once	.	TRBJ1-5	CASSSNRRGVNQPQHF	TGTGCCAGCAGTTCCAACCGGCGGGGGGTCAATCAGCCCCAGCATTTT
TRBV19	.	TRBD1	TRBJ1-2	CASSPGTGRAKDYGYTF	TGTGCCAGTAGTCCGGGGACAGGAAGGGCTAAGGACTATGGCTACACCTTC
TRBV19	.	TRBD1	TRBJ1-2	CASSDDPGTERRYGYTF	TGTGCCAGTAGTGATGACCCCGGGACAGAGAGGAGGTATGGCTACACCTTC
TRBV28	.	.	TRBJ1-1	CASTNKQGTEAFF	TGTGCCAGCACCAATAAACAGGGAACTGAAGCTTTCTTT
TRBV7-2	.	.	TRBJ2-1	CASRLGGAREQFF	TGTGCCAGCAGACTAGGAGGGGCAAGAGAGCAGTTCTTC
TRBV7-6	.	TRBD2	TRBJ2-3	CASSPLPGLAGPTDTQYF	TGTGCCAGCAGCCCCCTACCGGGACTAGCGGGACCCACAGATACGCAGTATTTT
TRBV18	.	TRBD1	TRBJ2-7	CASSSGTGTGSWEQYF	TGTGCCAGCTCTTCGGGGACAGGGACCGGGAGTTGGGAGCAGTACTTC
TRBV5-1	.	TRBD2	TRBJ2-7	CASSQREAGDEQYF	TGCGCCAGCAGCCAGCGGGAGGCCGGAGACGAGCAGTACTTC
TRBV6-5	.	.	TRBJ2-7	CASSLAGEYEQYF	TGTGCCAGCAGTCTTGCAGGGGAATACGAGCAGTACTTC
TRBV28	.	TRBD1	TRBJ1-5	CASTPDRGTYQPQHF	TGTGCCAGCACCCCGGACAGGGGGACTTATCAGCCCCAGCATTTT
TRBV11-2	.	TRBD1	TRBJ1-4	CASSLVRTGGEKLFF	TGTGCCAGCAGCTTAGTTAGGACAGGGGGTGAAAAACTGTTTTTT
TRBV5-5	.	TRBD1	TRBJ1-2	CASSSQGAFDNYGYTF	TGTGCCAGCAGCTCACAGGGGGCGTTTGATAACTATGGCTACACCTTC
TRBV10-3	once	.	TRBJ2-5	CAISAGSQETQYF	TGTGCCATCAGCGCCGGGTCCCAGGAGACCCAGTACTTC